This T cell receptor beta chain was identified during a study of blood T cell repertoires in COVID-19. Across the study: Both acute and convalescent COVID-19 samples were obtained from the United States, Italy and Spain. The analysed material was cDNA or gDNA that came from T cells, B-cell-depleted T cells, or PBMCs.

Under the authors' procedure: Estimated nucleated cell counts came from reference gene primer amplification. Assay: immunoSEQ multiplex PCR; the TCRdb copy retains only in-frame clones and omits some. V and J calls and clone size are as listed in that table; D and trimming were resolved from the DNA. Of roughly 100,000 clones listed, 69% are singletons. The V gene's germline CDR1 is SGDLS and CDR2 YYNGEE. This CDR3 comprises 14 residues. The V and J ends lost 4 bases and 4 bases, in that order; junction bases with no gene match: 6. The specimen sequenced was peripheral blood. The receptor was isolated from an older man with acute or convalescent COVID-19. The chain joins TRBV9 to TRBJ2-5; the match to TRBD2 covers 8 bases. The CDR3: CASSPSAGGETQYF. The CDR3, as DNA: TGTGCCAGCAGCCCTTCGGCGGGGGGAGAGACCCAGTACTTC.